This T cell receptor beta chain emerged from a study of blood T cell repertoires in COVID-19. The wider study: Collection of acute and convalescent COVID-19 samples took place in the United States, Italy and Spain.

Per the original data handling: Reference gene primer amplification yielded estimated nucleated cell counts. Produced via immunoSEQ multiplex PCR; TCRdb's table is partial and in-frame only. Clone size and V and J calls were adopted from that table, with D and trimming inferred from the DNA. The data contain fewer than 450,000 clones, approximately 88% of them singletons. This clonotype originated in a middle-aged woman with acute COVID-19. The sample taken for sequencing was PBMCs or T cells enriched from blood (not recorded which).

The CDR3 DNA reads as TGTGCCAGCAGCTTGGCTCAGGGTCGGATCTACGAGCAGTACTTC. Its translation: CASSLAQGRIYEQYF. This sequence joins TRBV5-4 and TRBJ2-7, with a tentative D call TRBD1 (5 bases). CDR3 size: 15 residues. Trimming pared 0 bases from V and 3 bases from J, leaving 13 bases between. Looked up from germline, CDR1 is SGHNT and CDR2 is YYREEE (reference sequence).